This is a list of T cell receptor beta chains from one sample in a study of spatial heterogeneity in lung cancer. Each CDR3 protein gets one entry after TCRdb re-called the 5' RACE reads with MiXCR. The data show over 95,000 distinct CDR3 sequences, 10% to 11% seen once. The source material was PBMCs, sampled at follow-up. The origin of the receptors is a female donor with early-stage non-small cell lung cancer. Both conserved end residues are part of each CDR3. The D gene is left open where the match is weak. The size entry is marked missing in some rows and otherwise reads once, few, many or a size class.

j_gene: TRBJ2-2
abundance: -
v_gene: TRBV5-1
d_gene: -
CDR3nt: TGCGCCAGCAGCACTGGACGGCGCCCTAACACCGGGGAGCTGTTTTTT
CDR3aa: CASSTGRRPNTGELFF

j_gene: TRBJ2-1
abundance: -
v_gene: TRBV30
d_gene: TRBD2
CDR3nt: TGTGCCTGGACAAGGACTAGCGGGAGATACAATGAGCAGTTCTTC
CDR3aa: CAWTRTSGRYNEQFF

j_gene: TRBJ2-3
abundance: -
v_gene: TRBV29-1
d_gene: -
CDR3nt: TGCAGCGCTCCTCCAGCGGTCGGTCGCACAGATACGCAGTATTTT
CDR3aa: CSAPPAVGRTDTQYF

j_gene: TRBJ2-5
abundance: -
v_gene: TRBV5-1
d_gene: TRBD2
CDR3nt: TGCGCCAGCAGCTTCGGGACTAGCGGAGGGGAGACCCAGTACTTC
CDR3aa: CASSFGTSGGETQYF

j_gene: TRBJ2-2
abundance: -
v_gene: TRBV11-2
d_gene: -
CDR3nt: TGTGCCAGCAGAGTAGACACCAGCACCGGGGAGCTGTTTTTT
CDR3aa: CASRVDTSTGELFF

j_gene: TRBJ2-2
abundance: -
v_gene: TRBV7-9
d_gene: TRBD2
CDR3nt: TGTGCCAGCAGCCTCCAGACTAGCGGGAGGAACACCGGGGAGCTGTTTTTT
CDR3aa: CASSLQTSGRNTGELFF

j_gene: TRBJ2-3
abundance: few
v_gene: TRBV28
d_gene: -
CDR3nt: TGTGCCAGCAGTAAAGGACTGGGGACCACAGATACGCAGTATTTT
CDR3aa: CASSKGLGTTDTQYF

j_gene: TRBJ2-7
abundance: -
v_gene: TRBV2
d_gene: TRBD2
CDR3nt: TGTGCCAGCAGTGAGGCGGGAGGGTTGTCTGATCAGCAGTACTTC
CDR3aa: CASSEAGGLSDQQYF

j_gene: TRBJ2-1
abundance: few
v_gene: TRBV3-1
d_gene: -
CDR3nt: TGTGCCAGCAGCCAGGGGCAGTCCCCTGACAATGAGCAGTTCTTC
CDR3aa: CASSQGQSPDNEQFF

j_gene: TRBJ2-1
abundance: few
v_gene: TRBV7-2
d_gene: -
CDR3nt: TGTGCCAGCAGCTTAGCAGGGTGGTCCTACAATGAGCAGTTCTTC
CDR3aa: CASSLAGWSYNEQFF

j_gene: TRBJ1-2
abundance: -
v_gene: TRBV29-1
d_gene: -
CDR3nt: TGCAGCGTTGAAGAAGGTTCCGCATTGGGGCATGGCTACACCTTC
CDR3aa: CSVEEGSALGHGYTF

j_gene: TRBJ1-5
abundance: -
v_gene: TRBV28
d_gene: TRBD1
CDR3nt: TGTGCCAGTTCCGAGCGGACAGGTTATGCGCCCCAGCATTTT
CDR3aa: CASSERTGYAPQHF

j_gene: TRBJ1-2
abundance: few
v_gene: TRBV19
d_gene: -
CDR3nt: TGTGCCAGTAGTAAATCGCCGGTAGGGGCAAGAACGAGTGGCTACACCTTC
CDR3aa: CASSKSPVGARTSGYTF

j_gene: TRBJ1-1
abundance: many
v_gene: TRBV12-3/TRBV12-4
d_gene: TRBD1
CDR3nt: TGTGCCAGCACCGCCGGACAGGGAGAAGCTTTCTTT
CDR3aa: CASTAGQGEAFF

j_gene: TRBJ1-4
abundance: many
v_gene: TRBV27
d_gene: TRBD1
CDR3nt: TGTGCCAGCAGCCAACAGGGGCTTGGTGAAAAACTGTTTTTT
CDR3aa: CASSQQGLGEKLFF

j_gene: TRBJ2-5
abundance: -
v_gene: TRBV23-1
d_gene: -
CDR3nt: TGCGCCAGCAGTCAATCATCACTGCAAGAGACCCAGTACTTC
CDR3aa: CASSQSSLQETQYF

j_gene: TRBJ1-1
abundance: few
v_gene: TRBV5-1
d_gene: -
CDR3nt: TGCGCCAGCAGCGAGAAGATGAACACTGAAGCTTTCTTT
CDR3aa: CASSEKMNTEAFF

j_gene: TRBJ2-7
abundance: few
v_gene: TRBV7-9
d_gene: -
CDR3nt: TGTGCCAGCAGCAAGGCCTCGCGGGGGCCCTCCTACGAGCAGTACTTC
CDR3aa: CASSKASRGPSYEQYF

j_gene: TRBJ1-6
abundance: many
v_gene: TRBV4-2
d_gene: -
CDR3nt: TGTGCCAGCAGCCAAGTAAACTCCTATAATTCACCCCTCCACTTT
CDR3aa: CASSQVNSYNSPLHF

j_gene: TRBJ2-3
abundance: many
v_gene: TRBV7-2
d_gene: TRBD2
CDR3nt: TGTGCCAGCAGCTCCAGACTAGCTTCAGATACGCAGTATTTT
CDR3aa: CASSSRLASDTQYF

j_gene: TRBJ2-5
abundance: many
v_gene: TRBV7-2
d_gene: TRBD2
CDR3nt: TGTGCCAGCAGCCCCCGAGCACTAGCGGGAGGGCTTGAGACCCAGTACTTC
CDR3aa: CASSPRALAGGLETQYF

j_gene: TRBJ1-5
abundance: many
v_gene: TRBV24-1
d_gene: -
CDR3nt: TGTGCCACCAGTGCTGACAGTAGCAATCAGCCCCAGCATTTT
CDR3aa: CATSADSSNQPQHF

j_gene: TRBJ1-5
abundance: few
v_gene: TRBV28
d_gene: TRBD1
CDR3nt: TGTGCCAGCAGTTTCCCTCGCACAGGGGTTCCTCAGCCCCAGCATTTT
CDR3aa: CASSFPRTGVPQPQHF

j_gene: TRBJ2-5
abundance: many
v_gene: TRBV18
d_gene: -
CDR3nt: TGTGCCAGCTCACCAGAAGGTGCGGGACTGGGACAGACCCAGTACTTC
CDR3aa: CASSPEGAGLGQTQYF

j_gene: TRBJ1-2
abundance: many
v_gene: TRBV12-3/TRBV12-4
d_gene: -
CDR3nt: TGTGCCAGCAGTTTTATCGGGACGGTCTATGGCTACACCTTC
CDR3aa: CASSFIGTVYGYTF

j_gene: TRBJ1-5
abundance: -
v_gene: TRBV24-1
d_gene: TRBD1
CDR3nt: TGTGCCACCAGTGGGACAGGGTATCAGCCCCAGCATTTT
CDR3aa: CATSGTGYQPQHF

j_gene: TRBJ1-2
abundance: -
v_gene: TRBV5-1
d_gene: TRBD1
CDR3nt: TGCGCCAGCAAGGGGGCGATCGGCTACACCTTC
CDR3aa: CASKGAIGYTF

j_gene: TRBJ2-1
abundance: -
v_gene: TRBV20-1
d_gene: -
CDR3nt: TGCAGTGCTACCTTCCGAGGACTCAATGAGCAGTTCTTC
CDR3aa: CSATFRGLNEQFF

j_gene: TRBJ1-2
abundance: few
v_gene: TRBV2
d_gene: TRBD1
CDR3nt: TGTGCCAGCAAGGTTGACAGGGGGCATGGCTACACCTTC
CDR3aa: CASKVDRGHGYTF

j_gene: TRBJ1-1
abundance: few
v_gene: TRBV7-8
d_gene: TRBD1
CDR3nt: TGTGCCAGCAGCAGGGATACAGGGGGGAGGATTGAAGCTTTCTTT
CDR3aa: CASSRDTGGRIEAFF

j_gene: TRBJ1-6
abundance: few
v_gene: TRBV10-2
d_gene: -
CDR3nt: TGCGCCAGCAGTTATGGAAATTCGGGTTCACCCCTCCACTTT
CDR3aa: CASSYGNSGSPLHF

j_gene: TRBJ2-2
abundance: few
v_gene: TRBV5-1
d_gene: TRBD2
CDR3nt: TGCGCCAGCAGCTTGGCCGGGACTAGCGGGCCCGGAGGCGGGGAGCTGTTTTTT
CDR3aa: CASSLAGTSGPGGGELFF

j_gene: TRBJ2-6
abundance: few
v_gene: TRBV28
d_gene: -
CDR3nt: TGTGCCAGCAGTTTCCTAGGGACTGGGGCCAACGTCCTGACTTTC
CDR3aa: CASSFLGTGANVLTF

j_gene: TRBJ2-7
abundance: -
v_gene: TRBV30
d_gene: TRBD2
CDR3nt: TGTGCCTGGAGTGTACTTAGGACTAGTATCTACGAGCAGTACTTC
CDR3aa: CAWSVLRTSIYEQYF

j_gene: TRBJ1-5
abundance: many
v_gene: TRBV6-5
d_gene: -
CDR3nt: TGTGCCAGCAGTTATTCGGTGGGTCAGCCCCAGCATTTT
CDR3aa: CASSYSVGQPQHF

j_gene: TRBJ2-4
abundance: few
v_gene: TRBV2
d_gene: TRBD1
CDR3nt: TGTGCCAGCAGCCCTGACAGGGGACTAGCCAAAAACATTCAGTACTTC
CDR3aa: CASSPDRGLAKNIQYF

j_gene: TRBJ1-1
abundance: -
v_gene: TRBV2
d_gene: -
CDR3nt: TGTGCCAGCAGTGAAGCTAAAAGCACTGAAGCTTTCTTT
CDR3aa: CASSEAKSTEAFF

j_gene: TRBJ2-5
abundance: many
v_gene: TRBV6-2/TRBV6-3
d_gene: -
CDR3nt: TGTGCCAGCAGTCTGGATTGGATGGGTGTGAGAGAGACCCAGTACTTC
CDR3aa: CASSLDWMGVRETQYF

j_gene: TRBJ2-1
abundance: -
v_gene: TRBV30
d_gene: -
CDR3nt: TGTGCCTGGAGTGTCGGCTCTAGCTCCTACAATGAGCAGTTCTTC
CDR3aa: CAWSVGSSSYNEQFF

j_gene: TRBJ2-1
abundance: many
v_gene: TRBV29-1
d_gene: -
CDR3nt: TGCAGCGTCATCGTGGGGGAGTACTACAATGAGCAGTTCTTC
CDR3aa: CSVIVGEYYNEQFF

j_gene: TRBJ1-1
abundance: -
v_gene: TRBV29-1
d_gene: -
CDR3nt: TGCAGCGCTGGCCGGGTTGGAACTGAAGCTTTCTTT
CDR3aa: CSAGRVGTEAFF

j_gene: TRBJ1-5
abundance: -
v_gene: TRBV20-1
d_gene: -
CDR3nt: TGCAGTGCTAGAGATTGGGTGGGAGGAAGCAATCAGCCCCAGCATTTT
CDR3aa: CSARDWVGGSNQPQHF

j_gene: TRBJ2-3
abundance: -
v_gene: TRBV10-2
d_gene: -
CDR3nt: TGCGCCAGCAGTGAGTCGGGGGGAGCCCTCACAGATACGCAGTATTTT
CDR3aa: CASSESGGALTDTQYF

j_gene: TRBJ2-3
abundance: -
v_gene: TRBV24-1
d_gene: TRBD2
CDR3nt: TGTGCCACCAGTGATCCTAGCGGGAGGGGAGAGGCGCAGTATTTT
CDR3aa: CATSDPSGRGEAQYF

j_gene: TRBJ2-4
abundance: few
v_gene: TRBV7-2
d_gene: -
CDR3nt: TGTGCCAGCAGCTTAGGTAGTGACATTCAGTACTTC
CDR3aa: CASSLGSDIQYF

j_gene: TRBJ1-6
abundance: -
v_gene: TRBV6-4
d_gene: -
CDR3nt: TGTGCCAGCAGTGACGACCCACAGCGGGAAGTTTCACCCCTCCACTTT
CDR3aa: CASSDDPQREVSPLHF

j_gene: TRBJ2-3
abundance: -
v_gene: TRBV7-9
d_gene: TRBD2
CDR3nt: TGTGCCAGCAGCTCAATAGCGGGAGCGGGACAGTATTTT
CDR3aa: CASSSIAGAGQYF

j_gene: TRBJ2-6
abundance: few
v_gene: TRBV3-1
d_gene: TRBD1
CDR3nt: TGTGCCAGCAGCCTCGGGACAGGGCCTCGCGGCCTGACTTTC
CDR3aa: CASSLGTGPRGLTF

j_gene: TRBJ2-3
abundance: many
v_gene: TRBV29-1
d_gene: TRBD1
CDR3nt: TGCAGCGCCACTCAGGGGGCTCATAGCACAGATACGCAGTATTTT
CDR3aa: CSATQGAHSTDTQYF

j_gene: TRBJ2-1
abundance: -
v_gene: TRBV12-3/TRBV12-4
d_gene: -
CDR3nt: TGTGCCAGCAGCTTCTCCTCGACTAGAAACAATGAGCAGTTCTTC
CDR3aa: CASSFSSTRNNEQFF

j_gene: TRBJ2-1
abundance: few
v_gene: TRBV24-1
d_gene: -
CDR3nt: TGTGCCACCAGTAGAACGGGACATTCCCTAGACAATGAGCAGTTCTTC
CDR3aa: CATSRTGHSLDNEQFF

j_gene: TRBJ1-2
abundance: few
v_gene: TRBV18
d_gene: -
CDR3nt: TGTGCCAGCTCACGGGGAACCCCCGCTAACTATGGCTACACCTTC
CDR3aa: CASSRGTPANYGYTF

j_gene: TRBJ2-3
abundance: many
v_gene: TRBV29-1
d_gene: TRBD1
CDR3nt: TGCAGCGCCGAAAAAACAGGGGGCCGGACAGATACGCAGTATTTT
CDR3aa: CSAEKTGGRTDTQYF